This TCR beta chain is from a study of cytomegalovirus exposure and HLA in healthy donors. Whole-study context: Samples from HLA-typed donors yielded 65 million to 85 million unique TCRs in an early data release.

This clone was observed a handful of times. The antigen remains undetermined. Losses at the gene ends were 4 bases for V and 2 bases for J; bases not matched to a gene: 5. The CDR3 length is 16 residues. CDR1 and CDR2 from the germline V gene are MGHRA and YSYEKL. The PCR contained 60 Vbeta and 13 Jbeta primers. Method: immunoSEQ multiplex PCR; TCRdb's copy keeps in-frame clones and lacks some. In the table there are approximately 220,000 clones, approximately 80% of which are singletons. Findings and limits, study-wide: Three CMV-associated chains proved CMV antigen-specific in vitro. A later analysis revealed that TCR association rates differed between HLA loci, peaking at DRB1 and bottoming out at HLA-C.

The source of this sequence is a boy between 2 and 10 years old in good health and CMV-seronegative. The source material was PBMCs. This sequence joins TRBV4-1 and TRBJ2-2; 9 positions agree with TRBD1. CDR3 in amino acids: CASSLQGQGNTGELFF. CDR3 DNA sequence: TGCGCCAGCAGCCTCCAGGGACAGGGAAACACCGGGGAGCTGTTTTTT.